These 9 T cell receptor beta chains were all obtained from the same sample, sequenced in a study of chemoradiotherapy in HPV16-positive cancers. The protocol was immunoSEQ multiplex PCR, while the TCRdb copy is restricted to in-frame clones and leaves out a portion. The profile shows around 12,000 clones, approximately 80% of them singletons. Sampling was performed from a patient who underwent chemoradiotherapy. The receptors were gathered from a human donor with HPV-associated anogenital cancer.

In its sample, this clone was seen a few times. In nucleotides, the CDR3 is TGCGCCAGCAGCTTGAGTCTAGATACGCAGTATTTT. Its translation: CASSLSLDTQYF. V and J are TRBV5-1 and TRBJ2-3; D gene unclear. Trimming stripped 1 base from V and 5 bases from J, with 5 bases between. This CDR3 spans 12 amino acids. Per the germline V gene, CDR1 is SGHRS and CDR2 is YFSETQ.

V usage is TRBV7-9 and J usage is TRBJ1-4; no reliable D call. This CDR3 has 12 amino acids. Germline V gives CDR1 SEHNR, CDR2 FQNEAQ (reference sequence). V lost 5 bases and J lost 3, with 4 bases in between. CDR3 nucleotides: TGTGCCAGCAGCCGCCCTAATGAAAAACTGTTTTTT. It is translated as CASSRPNEKLFF.

This rearrangement joins TRBV5-1 to TRBJ2-2; D is possibly TRBD1 (6 bases). This CDR3 has 15 amino acids. Germline CDR1 is SGHRS and CDR2 is YFSETQ. V was cut by 0 bases and J by 5 bases, with 11 bases left in between. DNA of the CDR3: TGCGCCAGCAGCTTGGGCCCACAGGGAACCGGGGAGCTGTTTTTT. Amino acids: CASSLGPQGTGELFF. Full variable domain (remainder filled in from reference TRBV5-1 and TRBJ2-2): KAGVTQTPRYLIKTRGQQVTLSCSPISGHRSVSWYQQTPGQGLQFLFEYFSETQRNKGNFPGRFSGRQFSNSRSEMNVSTLELGDSALYLCASSLGPQGTGELFFGEGSRLTVL.

This clone came up once. The rearrangement links TRBV11-3 to TRBJ2-1, with D unresolved. The CDR3 has 15 amino acids. Trimming removed 2 bases at V and 7 bases at J, with 15 bases between. The germline V gene encodes CDR1 SGHNT and CDR2 YENEEA. The DNA of the CDR3 is TGTGCCAGCAGCTTATCCTCTGGGTGGGTAAATGAGCAGTTCTTC. Translated: CASSLSSGWVNEQFF.

This chain connects TRBV2 to TRBJ2-3, with TRBD2 identical over 7 bases. The CDR3 extends over 15 amino acids. CDR1 and CDR2 (germline): SNHLY, FYNNEI. Trimming cost V 6 bases and J 1 base; bases outside gene matches: 7. CDR3: CASSVRRGGTDTQYF. The CDR3 bases are TGTGCCAGCAGCGTTAGACGGGGGGGCACAGATACGCAGTATTTT.

V and J are TRBV21-1 and TRBJ2-1. TRBV21-1 is a pseudogene. The CDR3 is 15 residues long. CDR3 in DNA: TGTGCCAGCAGCAACCTCCGGACCCGTAGGAATGAGCAGTTCTTC. It encodes CASSNLRTRRNEQFF.

The rearrangement links TRBV18 to TRBJ2-4; TRBD2 might be the D (6 bases). From germline, CDR1 is KGHSH and CDR2 LQKENI. Trimming cost V 0 bases and J 8 bases, with 11 bases left between them. This CDR3 is built from 14 residues. CDR3 protein: CASSPPGGGDIQYF. The DNA of the CDR3 is TGTGCCAGCTCACCACCGGGAGGTGGGGACATTCAGTACTTC. The full variable domain, its missing parts supplied by reference TRBV18 and TRBJ2-4, is NAGVMQNPRHLVRRRGQEARLRCSPMKGHSHVYWYRQLPEEGLKFMVYLQKENIIDESGMPKERFSAEFPKEGPSILRIQQVVRGDSAAYFCASSPPGGGDIQYFGAGTRLSVL.

The CDR3, as DNA: TGCGCCAGCAGCCAAGTTGGTGGAGGCGAGCAGTTCTTC. This gives the protein CASSQVGGGEQFF. V and J are TRBV4-1 and TRBJ2-1, with D tentatively TRBD2 (5 bases). The CDR3 is 13 residues long. Germline V gene lookup returns CDR1 MGHRA and CDR2 YSYEKL. Trimming removed 1 base at V and 10 bases at J, with 11 bases between.

The CDR3 is CASRPPGQGGYGYTF. For the CDR3, the DNA is TGTGCCAGCAGACCCCCGGGACAGGGGGGCTATGGCTACACCTTC. V usage is TRBV6-5 and J usage is TRBJ1-2; 11 bases align to TRBD1. Per the germline V gene, CDR1 is MNHEY and CDR2 is SVGAGI. The CDR3 spans 15 residues. V shed 6 bases, J shed 4 bases, and the junction held 7 bases outside the gene matches.